A single sample gave rise to the 22 T cell receptor beta chains below, sequenced in a study of technical replicates of blood from several donors. This table comes from immunoSEQ multiplex PCR, and its TCRdb copy is limited to in-frame clones, with some not included. This table has around 50,000 clones, more than 95% appearing once. Sequenced: T cells isolated from PBMCs. Every receptor here comes from a human donor in good health.

This clone showed up just once. The chain carries TRBV21-1 and TRBJ1-2; TRBD1, the table's D call, was not compared with the DNA. TRBV21-1 is given as a pseudogene. The CDR3 loop spans 12 amino acids. The CDR3 here is CASRDSFYGYTF. DNA of the CDR3: TGTGCCAGTCGGGACAGTTTTTATGGCTACACCTTC.

This chain joins TRBV19 and TRBJ1-5; 7 nucleotides agree with TRBD1. The V gene end was trimmed by 7 bases and the J gene end by 0 bases; junction bases not matched to a gene: 6. The CDR3 spans 15 residues. Germline V gives CDR1 LNHDA, CDR2 SQIVND (reference sequence). The CDR3 loop is CASNDRVYSNQPQHF. CDR3 DNA: TGTGCCAGTAACGACAGGGTCTATAGCAATCAGCCCCAGCATTTT.

J is TRBJ2-7 and V is TRBV29-1, with 7 bases that match TRBD2. V lost 5 bases, J lost 0 bases, and 7 bases stayed unmatched. Germline V CDR1 and CDR2: SQVTM, ANQGSEA. The CDR3 covers 14 residues. This CDR3 is CSVIPSGYSYEQYF. CDR3 DNA sequence: TGCAGCGTTATTCCTAGCGGTTACTCCTACGAGCAGTACTTC.

This chain uses TRBV6-1 with TRBJ2-7; 8 bases agree with TRBD1. This CDR3 spans 14 amino acids. The germline V gene encodes CDR1 MNHNS and CDR2 SASEGT. Unmatched junction bases numbered 4, after V lost 5 bases and J lost 1 base. CDR3 protein: CASSNDRGSYEQYF. As DNA, the CDR3 is TGTGCCAGCAGTAACGACAGGGGTTCCTACGAGCAGTACTTC.

The chain has TRBV7-9 and TRBJ1-1; D might be TRBD1 (5 bases). From germline, CDR1 is SEHNR and CDR2 FQNEAQ (reference sequence). This CDR3 region has 13 residues. V was trimmed by 4 bases and J by 11 bases, leaving 17 bases between them. CDR3 in DNA: TGTGCCAGCAGCTGGGGGGAGGGCACGGCCGCTTTCTTT. It yields the protein CASSWGEGTAAFF.

V gene TRBV28 combines with J gene TRBJ2-1, with D uncertain. CDR1 and CDR2 from the germline V gene are MDHEN and SYDVKM. The CDR3 sequence is 20 residues long. V lost 4 bases to trimming and J lost 0 bases, with 25 bases between them. The CDR3 nucleotides are TGTGCCAGCAGTTCTCCGTATACACGAAAAGACACCTACTCCTACAATGAGCAGTTCTTC. Translated: CASSSPYTRKDTYSYNEQFF.

This rearrangement joins TRBV5-6 to TRBJ1-2, with D possibly TRBD1 on 5 matching bases. The V gene's germline CDR1 is SGHDT and CDR2 YYEEEE. V was clipped by 4 bases and J by 14 bases, with 30 bases between them. CDR3 size: 16 residues. The CDR3 sequence: CASSAGGTGGGIPRTF. The CDR3 DNA is TGTGCCAGCAGCGCCGGGGGGACCGGTGGAGGCATTCCCCGTACCTTC. The variable domain in full, completed from reference TRBV5-6 and TRBJ1-2, reads DAGVTQSPTHLIKTRGQQVTLRCSPKSGHDTVSWYQQALGQGPQFIFQYYEEEERQRGNFPDRFSGHQFPNYSSELNVNALLLGDSALYLCASSAGGTGGGIPRTFGSGTRLTVV.

Regarding this clone: A junction end diverges from the germline sequence, so it may reflect a read error. The chain is built from TRBV7-9 and TRBJ1-4; the D is unclear. The CDR3 consists of 14 residues. CDR1 SEHNR and CDR2 FQNEAQ come from the germline V gene (reference sequence). CDR3 sequence (DNA): TGTGCCAGCAGATTAGGGCCTCCGAATGAAAAACTGTTTTTT. Its translation is CASRLGPPNEKLFF.

V gene TRBV14 combines with J gene TRBJ1-2, with D perhaps matching TRBD1 (6 bases). CDR1 SGHDN and CDR2 FVKESK come from the germline V gene. Trimming removed 1 base at V and 4 bases at J, with 10 bases between. The CDR3 loop spans 14 amino acids. The CDR3 protein is CASSQALDSYGYTF. The CDR3 DNA follows: TGTGCCAGCAGCCAAGCCTTGGACAGCTATGGCTACACCTTC.

The chain couples TRBV9 to TRBJ2-2, with D perhaps TRBD2 (6 bases). This CDR3 is 15 amino acids long. Germline loops: CDR1 SGDLS, CDR2 YYNGEE. V was shortened by 0 bases and J by 9 bases, with 15 bases between the two germline ends. CDR3 nucleotide sequence: TGTGCCAGCAGCGTAGCCCCAAGGGAGGTCCGGGAGCTGTTTTTT. It codes for CASSVAPREVRELFF.

This chain uses TRBV5-1 with TRBJ2-2; 8 bases line up with TRBD1. CDR3 length: 16 residues. Losses at the gene ends were 4 bases for V and 1 base for J; bases not matched to a gene: 6. Per germline, CDR1 SGHRS and CDR2 YFSETQ. The CDR3 DNA is TGCGCCAGCAGCGCTAGACAGGGGAAGAACACCGGGGAGCTGTTTTTT. Its translation: CASSARQGKNTGELFF.

This chain links TRBV7-3 with TRBJ1-1; tentatively, D is TRBD1 (6 bases). Per the germline V gene, CDR1 is SGHTA and CDR2 is FQGTGA. This CDR3 is built from 13 residues. V shed 5 bases and J shed 7 bases, with 14 bases lying between them. CDR3 in amino acids: CASSGTGLSEAFF. Here the CDR3 DNA reads TGTGCCAGCAGCGGCACAGGGCTGAGTGAAGCTTTCTTT.

The chain has TRBV6-1 and TRBJ1-1, with D unresolved. V was clipped by 6 bases and J by 3 bases, with 17 bases between them. This CDR3 comprises 15 residues. From germline, CDR1 is MNHNS and CDR2 SASEGT. The chain's CDR3 is CASSYERKRDTEAFF. CDR3 nucleotide sequence: TGTGCCAGCAGCTACGAACGGAAGAGGGACACTGAAGCTTTCTTT.

This clone was observed once. The chain joins TRBV6-1 to TRBJ2-7, with a possible D match to TRBD1 (5 bases). V was clipped by 5 bases and J by 0 bases, with 14 bases between them. The CDR3 loop spans 15 amino acids. Per the germline V gene, CDR1 is MNHNS and CDR2 is SASEGT. The CDR3 here is CASSWTYRNSYEQYF. The CDR3 DNA follows: TGTGCCAGCAGTTGGACCTACAGGAACTCCTACGAGCAGTACTTC.

This clone is a singleton in its sample. The rearrangement links TRBV7-8 to TRBJ1-1; possible D gene TRBD1, 5 bases. Germline V gives CDR1 SGHVS, CDR2 FQNEAQ. The CDR3 length is 14 residues. The V and J ends lost 5 bases and 1 base respectively, with 11 bases between them. For the CDR3, the DNA is TGTGCCAGCAGCATGGGGGGTTGGAACACTGAAGCTTTCTTT. Amino acids: CASSMGGWNTEAFF.

The rearrangement joins TRBV28 to TRBJ1-4; D is possibly TRBD1 (6 bases). The CDR3 extends over 13 amino acids. Trimming took 6 bases from V and 7 from J, leaving 12 bases between them. Germline V lookup: CDR1 MDHEN, CDR2 SYDVKM. The CDR3 sequence is CASRWGRGEKLFF. The DNA of the CDR3 is TGTGCCAGCAGATGGGGCAGGGGTGAAAAACTGTTTTTT.

The chain uses TRBV30 and TRBJ2-5; the D gene is possibly TRBD2 (7 bases). CDR3 length: 17 residues. V was shortened by 0 bases and J by 5 bases, with 22 bases between the two germline ends. From germline, CDR1 is GTSNPN and CDR2 SVGIG (reference sequence). The CDR3 reads CAWSVHIGGRGAETQYF. The CDR3 nucleotides read TGTGCCTGGAGTGTACATATAGGTGGGAGGGGGGCCGAGACCCAGTACTTC.

J is TRBJ2-1 and V is TRBV29-1; 10 nucleotides align to TRBD1. Germline CDR1 SQVTM, CDR2 ANQGSEA. This CDR3 comprises 17 residues. Trimming took 3 bases from V and 7 from J; bases not matched to a gene: 15. The CDR3 sequence: CSVDGTGVLLPGNEQFF. CDR3 in DNA: TGCAGCGTTGATGGGACAGGGGTTTTACTCCCGGGGAATGAGCAGTTCTTC.

DNA for the CDR3: TGTGCCAGCAGATTACAGGGGATTCAGGATTACGAGCAGTACTTC. Residues: CASRLQGIQDYEQYF. The genes are TRBV28 and TRBJ2-7; TRBD1 aligns across 7 bases. J gave up 4 bases and V 6 bases, and 12 bases lay outside the gene matches. Germline CDR1 reads MDHEN; CDR2 reads SYDVKM. The CDR3 sequence is 15 residues long.

The gene calls are TRBV7-9 and TRBJ2-7; 7 nucleotides agree with TRBD1. The CDR3 covers 17 residues. V dropped 4 bases and J dropped 3; count of bases not matched to a gene: 15. The germline V gene encodes CDR1 SEHNR and CDR2 FQNEAQ (reference sequence). In nucleotides, the CDR3 is TGTGCCAGCAGCTCAATCAACAGGGGTCCCACTGGCTACGAGCAGTACTTC. Its protein product is CASSSINRGPTGYEQYF.

The chain combines TRBV5-8 with TRBJ1-2; 9 bases are shared with TRBD1. The CDR3 is made up of 14 amino acids. Trimming took 3 bases from V and 5 from J; bases not matched to a gene: 5. CDR1 and CDR2 from the germline V gene are SGHTS and YDEGEE. The CDR3 here is CASSSGTGFYGYTF. DNA for the CDR3: TGTGCCAGCAGCTCCGGGACAGGGTTTTATGGCTACACCTTC.

The chain employs TRBV6-5 and TRBJ1-4; D is ambiguous. Germline V gene lookup returns CDR1 MNHEY and CDR2 SVGAGI. This CDR3 region has 14 residues. Trimming left V 6 bases short and J 4 bases short, with 12 bases between. The CDR3 sequence: CASRIYQDNEKLFF. The CDR3 nucleotides are TGTGCCAGCAGAATCTACCAAGATAATGAAAAACTGTTTTTT.